Each of the 23 T cell receptor beta chains below was sequenced from the same sample in a study of blood T cell repertoires in COVID-19. The assay was immunoSEQ multiplex PCR, and TCRdb's table has in-frame clones only and misses some. The data contain about 230,000 clones, 80% to 90% of them singletons. The specimen sequenced was peripheral blood. The receptors come from a man aged 40-49 years with acute or convalescent COVID-19.

This chain joins TRBV10-3 and TRBJ2-7; 8 bases map to TRBD1. Germline CDR1 reads ENHRY; CDR2 reads SYGVKD. This CDR3 spans 15 amino acids. After removal of 2 bases from V and 2 bases from J, the junction contained 5 bases not matched to a gene. The CDR3 nucleotides are TGTGCCATCAGTGAGCGGACAGGGCGTACCTACGAGCAGTACTTC. Its translation is CAISERTGRTYEQYF.

The chain carries TRBV5-1 and TRBJ2-3, with a tentative D call TRBD1 (5 bases). The CDR3 is 16 residues long. Trimming shortened V by 1 base and J by 2 bases, and 14 bases separated the two germline ends. The germline V gene encodes CDR1 SGHRS and CDR2 YFSETQ. The CDR3 region has the DNA TGCGCCAGCAGCTTGAGGGGCCCGCCAATCACAGATACGCAGTATTTT. Encoded protein: CASSLRGPPITDTQYF.

The rearrangement uses TRBV18 and TRBJ1-6, with 9 bases matching TRBD1. The germline V gene encodes CDR1 KGHSH and CDR2 LQKENI. V shed 4 bases and J 7 bases; nucleotides not matched to a gene: 8. The CDR3 totals 16 residues. As DNA, the CDR3 is TGTGCCAGCTCACAAGAACAGGGGGCCGTAAATTCACCCCTCCACTTT. This gives the protein CASSQEQGAVNSPLHF.

The chain combines TRBV19 with TRBJ2-7; 7 bases agree with TRBD1. CDR1 and CDR2 from the germline V gene are LNHDA and SQIVND (reference sequence). The ends lost 5 bases at V and 3 bases at J; junction bases unmatched: 4. The CDR3 is 13 amino acids. The CDR3 DNA reads as TGTGCCAGTAGTTCGGCAGGGGGCTACGAGCAGTACTTC. It translates to CASSSAGGYEQYF. The whole variable domain, filled in from reference TRBV19 and TRBJ2-7, reads DGGITQSPKYLFRKEGQNVTLSCEQNLNHDAMYWYRQDPGQGLRLIYYSQIVNDFQKGDIAEGYSVSREKKESFPLTVTSAQKNPTAFYLCASSSAGGYEQYFGPGTRLTVT.

This clone was seen only once. This sequence joins TRBV5-1 and TRBJ2-5, with a weak D call TRBD1 (6 bases). Deletions cut 5 bases from V and 0 bases from J, with 11 bases between. In germline, CDR1 is SGHRS, CDR2 YFSETQ. This CDR3 is 14 amino acids long. The CDR3 region has the DNA TGCGCCAGCAGTGGGGGCGGAAACCAAGAGACCCAGTACTTC. It specifies CASSGGGNQETQYF.

A word on this clone: Other nucleotide sequences from this sample produce the same CDR3. The CDR3 loop is CASSLEGGSYNEQFF. The DNA of the CDR3 is TGTGCCAGCAGCTTAGAAGGCGGGTCCTACAATGAGCAGTTCTTC. The chain employs TRBV11-3 and TRBJ2-1; a weak D match, TRBD2 (5 bases). There are 15 residues in the CDR3. Trimming pared 0 bases from V and 1 base from J, leaving 7 bases between. Per the germline V gene, CDR1 is SGHNT and CDR2 is YENEEA.

This clone appeared a single time. The rearrangement joins TRBV19 to TRBJ2-3; 13 bases map to TRBD2. The junction had 4 bases not matched to a gene; V was cut back by 5 bases and J by 2 bases. CDR1 LNHDA and CDR2 SQIVND come from the germline V gene (reference sequence). This CDR3 has 16 residues. CDR3 bases: TGTGCCAGTAGTCCGGGGACTAGCGGGGTCACAGATACGCAGTATTTT. This sequence encodes CASSPGTSGVTDTQYF.

J is TRBJ2-5 and V is TRBV11-2; D remains ambiguous. Trimming removed 7 bases at V and 5 bases at J, with 23 bases between. CDR1 and CDR2 (germline): SGHAT, FQNNGV. The CDR3 spans 16 residues. CDR3 bases: TGTGCCAGCAAGAATTCGAGGCTCACGACCGTGGAGACCCAGTACTTC. This translates into CASKNSRLTTVETQYF.

The chain is built from TRBV6-5 and TRBJ1-5, with D hard to call. The CDR3 is 13 amino acids. The germline CDR1 and CDR2 sequences are MNHEY and SVGAGI. The V end lost 8 bases, the J end lost 0 bases, and 8 bases lay between the germline ends. The CDR3 DNA sequence: TGTGCCAGCGTGAAACATAGCAATCAGCCCCAGCATTTT. Its protein product is CASVKHSNQPQHF.

This chain joins TRBV28 and TRBJ2-7; 9 bases map to TRBD1. CDR1 MDHEN and CDR2 SYDVKM come from the germline V gene. After removal of 7 bases from V and 1 base from J, the junction contained 11 bases not matched to a gene. This CDR3 is built from 16 residues. CDR3 coding DNA: TGTGCCAGCATCACACCACCGGGACAGGGATCCTACGAGCAGTACTTC. Protein sequence: CASITPPGQGSYEQYF.

The chain couples TRBV30 to TRBJ2-5; 11 bases fit TRBD2. The junction had 8 bases not matched to a gene; V was cut back by 4 bases and J by 4 bases. The CDR3 totals 15 residues. From germline, CDR1 is GTSNPN and CDR2 SVGIG (reference sequence). CDR3 sequence (DNA): TGTGCCTGGACGGCTAGCGGGGGGATAGGAGAGACCCAGTACTTC. Translation gives CAWTASGGIGETQYF. Drawing the rest from reference TRBV30 and TRBJ2-5, the complete variable domain is SQTIHQWPATLVQPVGSPLSLECTVEGTSNPNLYWYRQAAGRGLQLLFYSVGIGQISSEVPQNLSASRPQDRQFILSSKKLLLSDSGFYLCAWTASGGIGETQYFGPGTRLLVL.

V gene TRBV20-1 combines with J gene TRBJ1-1; no definite D call. CDR1 is DFQATT and CDR2 is SNEGSKA in the germline V gene (reference sequence). The CDR3 is made up of 13 amino acids. The V and J ends lost 3 bases and 6 bases respectively, with 14 bases between them. The CDR3 loop reads CSASEGVWAEAFF. The CDR3 nucleotides read TGCAGTGCTAGTGAGGGAGTGTGGGCTGAAGCTTTCTTT.

The CDR3 spells CASSAMTGIYGYTF. CDR3 nucleotides: TGTGCCAGCAGCGCTATGACAGGGATCTATGGCTACACCTTC. The rearrangement links TRBV9 to TRBJ1-2, with 7 nucleotides matching TRBD1. J lost 4 bases, V lost 3 bases, and 6 bases had no gene match. The germline V gene encodes CDR1 SGDLS and CDR2 YYNGEE. There are 14 residues in the CDR3.

This clone was counted once. The chain has TRBV27 and TRBJ1-5, with 8 bases that match TRBD1. The CDR3 contains 14 residues. Germline-derived CDR1 and CDR2 are MNHEY and SMNVEV (reference sequence). V trimming: 6 bases; J trimming: 4 bases; junction bases outside the gene matches: 5. For the CDR3, the DNA is TGTGCCAGCAGCGGTACAGGGGGGAATCAGCCCCAGCATTTT. This codes for CASSGTGGNQPQHF.

This clone was found a few times. The chain employs TRBV6-5 and TRBJ2-7; 7 nucleotides agree with TRBD1. CDR3 size: 15 residues. Germline assignment: CDR1 MNHEY and CDR2 SVGAGI. V lost 8 bases to trimming and J lost 0 bases; unmatched junction nucleotides: 10. The CDR3 DNA reads TGTGCCAGCGCAGGGGACAGCCTCATCTCCTACGAGCAGTACTTC. This codes for CASAGDSLISYEQYF.

This clone was seen only once. J is TRBJ2-1 and V is TRBV5-6, with 10 bases fitting TRBD2. The ends lost 4 bases at V and 3 bases at J; junction bases unmatched: 10. Germline loops: CDR1 SGHDT, CDR2 YYEEEE. The CDR3 sequence is 17 residues long. CDR3 region: CASSELGLANFYNEQFF. In nucleotides, the CDR3 is TGTGCCAGCAGCGAACTGGGACTAGCGAACTTCTACAATGAGCAGTTCTTC.

Comments on this clone: Distinct nucleotide sequences in the sample also encode this CDR3. This chain joins TRBV30 and TRBJ1-1, with D maybe TRBD1 (5 bases). Germline V gene data show CDR1 as GTSNPN and CDR2 as SVGIG (reference sequence). V was trimmed by 3 bases and J by 6 bases, leaving 11 bases between them. The CDR3 is 12 amino acids. Here the CDR3 DNA reads TGTGCCTGGAGCCGTACAGGAGCTGAAGCTTTCTTT. It codes for CAWSRTGAEAFF.

V gene TRBV7-3 combines with J gene TRBJ2-1, with D tentatively TRBD2 (7 bases). This CDR3 is built from 15 residues. CDR1 and CDR2 from the germline V gene are SGHTA and FQGTGA. V was trimmed by 4 bases and J by 7 bases, leaving 17 bases between them. DNA of the CDR3: TGTGCCAGCAGCTCTTACGGGGGGCCGATGAATGAGCAGTTCTTC. Its protein is CASSSYGGPMNEQFF.

The table lists this clone with a count of one. CDR3 DNA: TGTGCCAGCGGATCCCAGGGGGGCAGGGAGACCCAGTACTTC. It codes for CASGSQGGRETQYF. This sequence joins TRBV2 and TRBJ2-5; TRBD1 is a possible D gene (7 bases). Trimming stripped 8 bases from V and 5 bases from J, with 18 bases between. CDR1 is SNHLY and CDR2 is FYNNEI in the germline V gene. The CDR3 consists of 14 residues.

The chain recombines TRBV6-5 with TRBJ1-1, with D hard to call. The V gene lost 6 bases and the J gene lost 3 bases, with 11 bases spanning the gap. The CDR3 has 13 residues. CDR1 is MNHEY and CDR2 is SVGAGI in the germline V gene. The DNA for the CDR3 is TGTGCCAGCAGACCGTGGGGAGACACTGAAGCTTTCTTT. It codes for CASRPWGDTEAFF.

The chain recombines TRBV2 with TRBJ1-2; 11 bases map to TRBD1. CDR1 is SNHLY, CDR2 FYNNEI, per germline. The CDR3 is 13 amino acids. V gave up 6 bases and J gave up 3 bases; unmatched junction bases: 0. CDR3 sequence reads: CASRDRGHYGYTF. For the CDR3, the DNA is TGTGCCAGCAGGGACAGGGGGCACTATGGCTACACCTTC.

The chain joins TRBV6-6 to TRBJ1-5; maybe TRBD1 (5 bases). The CDR3 sequence is 15 residues long. Germline CDR1 reads MNHNY; CDR2 reads SVGAGI (reference sequence). Trimming left V 3 bases short and J 4 bases short, with 13 bases between. The CDR3 spells CASSYQMGGNQPQHF. DNA for the CDR3: TGTGCCAGCAGTTATCAAATGGGGGGGAATCAGCCCCAGCATTTT.

The genes are TRBV5-8 and TRBJ1-5; possibly TRBD1 for D (6 bases). The CDR3 has 17 residues. Germline assignment: CDR1 SGHTS and CDR2 YDEGEE. V lost 2 bases, J lost 3 bases, and 18 bases lay in between. CDR3 DNA: TGTGCCAGCAGCTTCCTCCTCGGCCAGGGGAACAATCAGCCCCAGCATTTT. Translating gives CASSFLLGQGNNQPQHF.